This T cell receptor (beta chain) was identified in a study of shared clonotypes between healthy human individuals. Using immunoSEQ multiplex PCR, the repertoire was profiled, and TCRdb retains in-frame clones only, with some absent. The sample lists roughly 2.1 million clones; under 95% were seen once. Terminally differentiated effector memory CD45RA+ cells were excluded by CCR7 positive selection of CD45RO-negative cells. Sequencing used naive CD8+ T cells from PBMCs. The sequence derives from a man younger than 30 in good health. Some clones in this sample may be carry-over from other donors' samples.

The CDR3 bases are TGCGCCAGCAGCCAGAGAATGACAGGGGACGAGCAGTACTTC. It encodes CASSQRMTGDEQYF. This chain connects TRBV4-1 to TRBJ2-7, with 8 bases lining up with TRBD1. V was pared by 3 bases and J by 5 bases, with 6 bases of the junction left unmatched. This CDR3 has 14 amino acids. Germline lookup yields CDR1 MGHRA and CDR2 YSYEKL.